The rows below give T cell receptor beta chains drawn from one sample of a study of cytomegalovirus exposure and HLA in healthy donors. Measured with immunoSEQ multiplex PCR; TCRdb has only the in-frame clones, and not every one. The table includes approximately 190,000 clones, 82% detected once. The sample consisted of PBMCs. The source of these receptors is a boy aged 2-15 years in good health and CMV-seronegative. The CDR3 runs from the conserved cysteine through the conserved F or W.

>TRBV11-2|TRBJ2-3
CASRKRGVNAISTDTQYF
>TRBV7-2|TRBJ2-1
CASSIRARINEQFF
>TRBV9|TRBJ2-7
CASSRQRGSYEQYF
>TRBV2|TRBJ2-1
CASRSGTSVFNEQFF
>TRBV2|TRBJ1-1
CASSGGTGKIEDTEAFF
>TRBV9|TRBJ1-1
CASSVGGSTEAFF
>TRBV4-1|TRBJ2-2
CASSPLPGQGMMNTGELFF
>TRBV19|TRBJ2-1
CASSTHKSWSSYNEQFF
>TRBV13|TRBJ2-1
CASSAVLSAVDEQFF
>TRBV7-9|TRBJ1-2
CASSRLQGTYGYTF
>TRBV29-1|TRBJ1-1
CSVGPGINTEAFF
>TRBV2|TRBJ2-3
CASSVGRGSHTQYF
>TRBV7-2|TRBJ2-3
CASSPRLAGVDTQYF
>TRBV7-2|TRBJ1-2
CASSRWVRTGDGYTF
>TRBV5-6|TRBJ1-1
CASIKTGNTEAFF
>TRBV2|TRBJ2-7
CASESGTGGGEQYF
>TRBV2|TRBJ1-1
CASIRPGTQNTEAFF
>TRBV6-1|TRBJ2-7
CASSVDLSYEQYF
>TRBV5-1|TRBJ2-5
CASSLFGTGFQETQYF
>TRBV28|TRBJ2-5
CASSLRWLAGEETQYF
>TRBV6-5|TRBJ1-1
CASSRQGKAFF
>TRBV5-1|TRBJ2-7
CASRGGTSGYEQYF
>TRBV5-1|TRBJ2-2
CASRSAGRLTGELFF
>TRBV10-3|TRBJ1-5
CAISDSVYQPQHF
>TRBV29-1|TRBJ2-3
CSVEGTSGGAGTQYF
>TRBV27|TRBJ2-7
CASSDRVRFEQYF
>TRBV7-2|TRBJ2-5
CASSWEGEETQYF
>TRBV7-2|TRBJ2-3
CASSLSRQDTQYF
>TRBV7-2|TRBJ2-5
CASSLGRTQETQYF
>TRBV5-8|TRBJ2-5
CASSLGIGGTETQYF
>TRBV29-1|TRBJ1-1
CSVEWQGNTEAFF
>TRBV29-1|TRBJ1-5
CSVAGNSNQPQHF
>TRBV7-2|TRBJ2-2
CASSLARQGRVWGELFF
>TRBV6-6|TRBJ1-2
CASDNAGGYTF
>TRBV6-1|TRBJ1-5
CASRTASNQPQHF
>TRBV7-9|TRBJ1-3
CASSLGQGVPSGNTIYF
>TRBV7-2|TRBJ2-5
CASSLSPTSGGGPDQYF
>TRBV11-2|TRBJ1-3
CASSILQGHTIYF
>TRBV18|TRBJ2-6
CASSPVSSSGANVLTF
>TRBV13|TRBJ2-5
CASSLGRGLAVQTQYF
>TRBV7-2|TRBJ2-4
CASSAFSAKNIQYF
>TRBV6-5|TRBJ2-7
CACSTGGGGQYF
>TRBV7-3|TRBJ1-2
CASSSAGSGYTF